This T cell receptor (beta chain) derives from a study of blood T cell repertoires in COVID-19. At the level of the study: The United States, Italy and Spain were the sources of the acute and convalescent COVID-19 samples.

This CDR3 is built from 13 residues. The germline V gene has CDR1 SNHLY and CDR2 FYNNEI. V lost 4 bases to trimming and J lost 4 bases, with 8 bases between them. The repertoire was sequenced with immunoSEQ multiplex PCR; TCRdb's copy has only in-frame clones and lacks some. The sample shows a few hundred thousand clones, more than 85% of them seen only once. This clone was detected a few times. The V gene is TRBV2, the J gene TRBJ1-5; D not certain. This clonotype originated in a human donor in a cohort sampled during active COVID-19. Sequenced material: peripheral blood. The CDR3 protein is CASSVERNQPQHF. CDR3 nucleotides: TGTGCCAGCAGTGTCGAGAGGAATCAGCCCCAGCATTTT.